This section outlines one TCR beta chain sequence together with its context. This specimen belongs to a study of blood T cell repertoires in COVID-19. Across the study: The samples span acute and convalescent COVID-19 from the United States, Italy and Spain. Nucleic acid was either cDNA or gDNA, and it came from T cells, B-cell-depleted T cells, or PBMCs.

Per the original data handling: Estimated nucleated cell counts came from reference gene primer amplification. Method: immunoSEQ multiplex PCR; TCRdb's copy keeps in-frame clones and lacks some. V and J calls and clone size come straight from that table; D and trimming were deduced from the DNA. Of more than 70,000 clones in the sample, 75% to 95% were seen once. Germline V CDR1 and CDR2: MNHNS, SASEGT. V was pared by 3 bases and J by 6 bases, with 9 bases between. This CDR3 has 13 residues. J is TRBJ1-3 and V is TRBV6-1, with D uncertain. This clonotype originated in a woman aged 80 or over with acute or convalescent COVID-19. The sample taken for sequencing was peripheral blood. The CDR3 loop reads CASSDLWQNTIYF. CDR3 DNA: TGTGCCAGCAGTGACCTCTGGCAAAACACCATATATTTT.